The clone carrying this T cell receptor beta chain appeared a few times. The antigen remains undetermined. The data are from a study of T-cell reconstitution after alpha-beta-depleted transplantation in children. Findings and caveats of the study: T-cell counts and diversity were attributed mostly to newly produced T cells one year after transplant. After transplant, at about two months, alpha-beta T cells were reportedly derived from several hundred expanded graft clones. There were some patients whose high TCRbeta diversity at day 60 came from surviving recipient T cells and thymic progenitors.

Preparation of the TCRbeta library used unique molecular identifiers. MiXCR, applied by TCRdb to the PCR reads, yields one record per CDR3 protein. The profile shows roughly 350,000 distinct CDR3 sequences, 15% to 20% of them singletons. This CDR3 is 15 amino acids long. V was pared by 6 bases and J by 7 bases, with 14 bases of the junction left unmatched. From germline, CDR1 is DFQATT and CDR2 SNEGSKA (reference sequence). This rearrangement joins TRBV20-1 to TRBJ2-2; 7 positions match TRBD2. The material was PBMCs, mostly from graft donor cells, obtained 360 days after TCRalphabeta/CD19-depleted stem cell transplant. The receptor was derived from a male patient aged 2-15 years who had a stem cell transplant for acute lymphoblastic leukemia, so the T cells may come from the graft donor. The CDR3 loop is CSAKRRAGDHGELFF. CDR3 nucleotides: TGCAGTGCCAAGAGACGCGCGGGAGATCACGGGGAGCTGTTTTTT.